Presented here are 14 T cell receptor beta chains from one specimen sequenced in a study of blood T cell repertoires in COVID-19. Profiling relied on immunoSEQ multiplex PCR, and the TCRdb table lists in-frame clones only, not all of them. The table shows fewer than 80,000 clones, with 89% occurring only once. The sample consisted of peripheral blood. Source of these receptors: a woman aged 45-65 years with active COVID-19.

The chain has TRBV4-1 and TRBJ2-1, with 11 bases matching TRBD1. Germline CDR1 reads MGHRA; CDR2 reads YSYEKL. CDR3 length equals 15 residues. The V segment lost 6 bases and the J segment 5 bases; nucleotides outside the gene matches: 6. The CDR3 is CASSRGQGVNNEQFF. CDR3 DNA sequence: TGCGCCAGCAGTAGGGGACAGGGGGTGAACAATGAGCAGTTCTTC.

The chain recombines TRBV28 with TRBJ1-2; 10 bases fit TRBD1. CDR3 length equals 19 residues. V gave up 5 bases and J gave up 5 bases; unmatched junction bases: 20. Looked up from germline, CDR1 is MDHEN and CDR2 is SYDVKM. CDR3 coding DNA: TGTGCCAGCAGTCCCCTCATAATACGGACAGGGGGGGAGGAGTATGGCTACACCTTC. Amino acids: CASSPLIIRTGGEEYGYTF.

Regarding this clone: An end of the junction differs from the germline gene, which may be a read error. The V gene is TRBV28, the J gene TRBJ2-3, with D perhaps matching TRBD2 (7 bases). The length of the CDR3 is 14 residues. Germline CDR1 is MDHEN and CDR2 is SYDVKM. The CDR3 coding sequence is TGTGCCAGCTCCCGAATGGTCCTAGCGGAGGGGGGCCACTTT. Amino acids: CASSRMVLAEGGHF.

The V and J genes are TRBV30 and TRBJ1-5; D is perhaps TRBD1 (5 bases). The CDR3 is 15 residues long. The V gene's germline CDR1 is GTSNPN and CDR2 SVGIG (reference sequence). V gave up 0 bases and J gave up 3 bases, with 12 bases separating them. The CDR3 reads CAWSVRGFANQPQHF. The DNA of the CDR3 is TGTGCCTGGAGTGTTCGGGGGTTTGCCAATCAGCCCCAGCATTTT.

This chain connects TRBV7-6 to TRBJ1-4; 9 bases are a match to TRBD1. V lost 4 bases to trimming and J lost 7 bases; unmatched junction nucleotides: 7. The CDR3 length is 15 residues. Germline loops: CDR1 SGHVS, CDR2 FNYEAQ. As DNA, the CDR3 is TGTGCCAGCAGCTCCGGACAGGGGCAGAGTGAAAAACTGTTTTTT. Protein: CASSSGQGQSEKLFF.

This clone was recorded only once. This chain joins TRBV7-9 and TRBJ2-1; 7 bases align to TRBD2. V lost 5 bases, J lost 6 bases, and 13 bases stayed unmatched. This CDR3 region has 16 residues. Germline V gene lookup returns CDR1 SEHNR and CDR2 FQNEAQ (reference sequence). CDR3 coding DNA: TGTGCCAGCAGCCTATCTGGGGGAGGGCCGGGCAATGAGCAGTTCTTC. Translation: CASSLSGGGPGNEQFF.

The chain is built from TRBV9 and TRBJ2-7; maybe TRBD2 (6 bases). Trimming pared 4 bases from V and 2 bases from J, leaving 16 bases between. This CDR3 contains 15 residues. Germline CDR1 SGDLS, CDR2 YYNGEE. The CDR3 reads CASSPSGLLTYEQYF. The CDR3 DNA reads TGTGCCAGCAGCCCCAGCGGGTTACTAACCTACGAGCAGTACTTC.

In DNA, the CDR3 is TGTGCCTGGAGTGTATCTGCGGGAGGGAGGACAGATACGCAGTATTTT. Its translation: CAWSVSAGGRTDTQYF. The chain links TRBV30 to TRBJ2-3; 9 nucleotides line up with TRBD2. The length of the CDR3 is 16 residues. V lost 0 bases to trimming and J lost 3 bases; unmatched junction nucleotides: 7. Germline CDR1 and CDR2: GTSNPN and SVGIG (reference sequence).

The chain is built from TRBV18 and TRBJ1-5; D might be TRBD1 (5 bases). V was trimmed by 6 bases and J by 6 bases, leaving 27 bases between them. CDR1 is KGHSH, CDR2 LQKENI, per germline. The length of the CDR3 is 18 residues. CDR3 in amino acids: CASSPSGRGGSVSQPQHF. In DNA, the CDR3 is TGTGCCAGCTCGCCGTCCGGGCGGGGGGGGAGCGTCAGTCAGCCCCAGCATTTT.

In nucleotides, the CDR3 is TGCGCCAGCAGCTTGGTTCCCTATCCCCCTAGCGGATCGGACGCTGGGGCCAACGTCCTGACTTTC. This translates into CASSLVPYPPSGSDAGANVLTF. The genes are TRBV5-1 and TRBJ2-6; TRBD2 agrees at 7 bases. The junction had 20 bases not matched to a gene; V was cut back by 0 bases and J by 2 bases. The CDR3 contains 22 residues. From germline, CDR1 is SGHRS and CDR2 YFSETQ.

This clone has only one observation. This chain joins TRBV4-1 and TRBJ2-7; 9 bases align to TRBD2. The CDR3 has 15 amino acids. Per the germline V gene, CDR1 is MGHRA and CDR2 is YSYEKL. Trimming cost V 1 base and J 4 bases; bases outside gene matches: 5. This chain's CDR3 is CASSQVAGELYEQYF. CDR3 sequence (DNA): TGCGCCAGCAGCCAAGTAGCGGGAGAGTTGTACGAGCAGTACTTC.

The J gene is TRBJ2-1, the V gene TRBV1; the D segment call TRBD2 is taken from the table without a DNA check. TRBV1 is given as a pseudogene. This CDR3 spans 17 amino acids. CDR3 sequence reads: CTSSLSSGRAQYNEQFF. CDR3 nucleotides: TGCACCAGCAGCTTATCAAGCGGGAGGGCCCAGTACAATGAGCAGTTCTTC.

The V gene is TRBV18, the J gene TRBJ2-2; a possible D gene is TRBD2 (5 bases). CDR3 size: 11 residues. Between the trimmed V and J ends, which lost 6 bases and 6 bases, there was a span of 5 bases. Germline CDR1 reads KGHSH; CDR2 reads LQKENI. CDR3 nucleotides: TGTGCCAGCTCGGGAGCCGGGGAGCTGTTTTTT. Translated, it gives CASSGAGELFF. Filled out from reference TRBV18 and TRBJ2-2, the complete variable domain reads NAGVMQNPRHLVRRRGQEARLRCSPMKGHSHVYWYRQLPEEGLKFMVYLQKENIIDESGMPKERFSAEFPKEGPSILRIQQVVRGDSAAYFCASSGAGELFFGEGSRLTVL.

The CDR3 DNA reads as TGTGCCAGCAGCCAAGGGTTTGGGCTAGCGGGGAAAAACATTCAGTACTTC. Amino acids: CASSQGFGLAGKNIQYF. The chain is built from TRBV3-1 (or the pseudogene TRBV3-2) and TRBJ2-4; 9 bases are a match to TRBD2. CDR1 and CDR2 (germline): LGHDT, YNNKEL (reference sequence). The CDR3 length is 17 residues. The J segment lost 4 bases and the V segment lost 1 base, leaving 8 bases of the junction unmatched.